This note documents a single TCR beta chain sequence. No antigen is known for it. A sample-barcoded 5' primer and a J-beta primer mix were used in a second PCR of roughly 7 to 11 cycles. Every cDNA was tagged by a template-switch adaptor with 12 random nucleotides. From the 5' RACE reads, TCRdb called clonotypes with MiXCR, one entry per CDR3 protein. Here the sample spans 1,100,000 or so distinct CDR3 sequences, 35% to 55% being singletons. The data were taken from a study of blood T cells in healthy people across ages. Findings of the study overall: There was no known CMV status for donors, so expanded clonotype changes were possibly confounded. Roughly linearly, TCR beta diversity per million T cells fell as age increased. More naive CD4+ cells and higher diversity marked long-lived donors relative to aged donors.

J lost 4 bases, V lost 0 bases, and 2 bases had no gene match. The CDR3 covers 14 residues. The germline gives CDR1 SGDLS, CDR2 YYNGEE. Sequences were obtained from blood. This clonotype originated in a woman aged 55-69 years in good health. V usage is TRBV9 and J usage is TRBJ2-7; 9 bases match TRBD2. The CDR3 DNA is TGTGCCAGCAGCGTAGGACTAGCGGAGTACGAGCAGTACTTC. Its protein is CASSVGLAEYEQYF.